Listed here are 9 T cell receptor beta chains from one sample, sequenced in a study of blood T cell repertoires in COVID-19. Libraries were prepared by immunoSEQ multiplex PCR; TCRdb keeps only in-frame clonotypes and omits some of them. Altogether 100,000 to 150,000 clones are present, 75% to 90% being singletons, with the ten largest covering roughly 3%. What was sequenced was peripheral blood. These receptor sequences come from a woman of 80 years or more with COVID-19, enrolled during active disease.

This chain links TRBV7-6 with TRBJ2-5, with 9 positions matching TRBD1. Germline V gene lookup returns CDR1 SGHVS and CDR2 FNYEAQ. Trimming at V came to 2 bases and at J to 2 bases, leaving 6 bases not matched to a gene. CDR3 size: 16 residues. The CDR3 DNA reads TGTGCCAGCAGCTTAACGGGACAGGGTTCTCAAGAGACCCAGTACTTC. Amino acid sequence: CASSLTGQGSQETQYF.

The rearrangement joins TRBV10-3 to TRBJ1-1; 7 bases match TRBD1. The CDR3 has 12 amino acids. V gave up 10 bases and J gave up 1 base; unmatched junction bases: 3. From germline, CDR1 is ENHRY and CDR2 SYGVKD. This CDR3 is CATTGANTEAFF. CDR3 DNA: TGTGCCACCACAGGGGCGAACACTGAAGCTTTCTTT.

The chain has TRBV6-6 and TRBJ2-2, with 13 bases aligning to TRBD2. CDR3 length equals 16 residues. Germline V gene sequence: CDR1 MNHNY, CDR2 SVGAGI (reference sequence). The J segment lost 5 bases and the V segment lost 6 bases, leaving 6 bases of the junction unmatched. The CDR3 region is CASSRLAGGGTGELFF. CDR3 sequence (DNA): TGTGCCAGCAGCAGACTAGCGGGAGGTGGGACCGGGGAGCTGTTTTTT.

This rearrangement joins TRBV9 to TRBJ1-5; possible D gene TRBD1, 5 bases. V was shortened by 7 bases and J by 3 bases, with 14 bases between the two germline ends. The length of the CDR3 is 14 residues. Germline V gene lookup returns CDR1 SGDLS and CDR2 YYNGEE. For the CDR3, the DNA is TGTGCCAGCGCCCGGGACTCTAACAATCAGCCCCAGCATTTT. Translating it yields CASARDSNNQPQHF.

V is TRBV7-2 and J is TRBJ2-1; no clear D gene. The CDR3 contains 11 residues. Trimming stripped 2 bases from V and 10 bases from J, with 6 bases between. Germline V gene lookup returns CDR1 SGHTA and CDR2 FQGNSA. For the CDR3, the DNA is TGTGCCAGCAGCTTATATGAGGAGCAGTTCTTC. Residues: CASSLYEEQFF.

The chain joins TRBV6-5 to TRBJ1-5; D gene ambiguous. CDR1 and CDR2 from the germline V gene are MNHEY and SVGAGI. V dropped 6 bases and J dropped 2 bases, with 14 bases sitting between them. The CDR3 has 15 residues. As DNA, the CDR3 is TGTGCCAGCAGCCACGGGAAGAATGGCAATCAGCCCCAGCATTTT. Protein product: CASSHGKNGNQPQHF.

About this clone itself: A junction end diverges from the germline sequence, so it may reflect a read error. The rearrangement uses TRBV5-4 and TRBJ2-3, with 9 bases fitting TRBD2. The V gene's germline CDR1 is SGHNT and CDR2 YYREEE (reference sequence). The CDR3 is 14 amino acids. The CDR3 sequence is CAGSLRREGYTQYF. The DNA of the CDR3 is TGTGCCGGCAGCTTGCGGCGGGAGGGTTATACGCAGTATTTT.

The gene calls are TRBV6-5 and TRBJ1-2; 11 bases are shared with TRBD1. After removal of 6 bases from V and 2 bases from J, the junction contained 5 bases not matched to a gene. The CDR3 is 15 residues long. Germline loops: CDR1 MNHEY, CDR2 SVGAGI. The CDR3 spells CASSRRTGGNYGYTF. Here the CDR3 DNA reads TGTGCCAGCAGCCGCCGGACAGGGGGCAACTATGGCTACACCTTC.

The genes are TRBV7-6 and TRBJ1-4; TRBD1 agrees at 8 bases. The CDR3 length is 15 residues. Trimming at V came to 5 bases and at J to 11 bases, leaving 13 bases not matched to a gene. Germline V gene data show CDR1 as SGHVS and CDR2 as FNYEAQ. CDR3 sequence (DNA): TGTGCCAGCAGCCCAGGGGGGCAGGGGGCGTCTAAACTGTTTTTT. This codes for CASSPGGQGASKLFF.